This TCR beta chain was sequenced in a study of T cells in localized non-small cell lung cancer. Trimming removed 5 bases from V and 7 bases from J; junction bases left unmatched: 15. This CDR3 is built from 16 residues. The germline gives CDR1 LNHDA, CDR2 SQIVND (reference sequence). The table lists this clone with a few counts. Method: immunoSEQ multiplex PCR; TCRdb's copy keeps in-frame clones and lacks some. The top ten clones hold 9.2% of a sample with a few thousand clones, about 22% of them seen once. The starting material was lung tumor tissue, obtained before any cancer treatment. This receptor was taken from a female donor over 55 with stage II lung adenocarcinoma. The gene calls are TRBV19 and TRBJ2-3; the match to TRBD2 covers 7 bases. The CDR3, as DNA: TGTGCCAGTAGTCTCCTGGCCAGCGGGACCTCAAATACGCAGTATTTT. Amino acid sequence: CASSLLASGTSNTQYF.